Here is one T cell receptor (beta chain) with its context. Its antigen remains unknown. This sample was taken from a study of CD8 T cells in Susac syndrome. General study findings and limits: The study acknowledged a relatively small number of individuals in its TCR sequencing and HLA analysis.

This CDR3 has 16 residues. The V gene end was trimmed by 3 bases and the J gene end by 3 bases; junction bases not matched to a gene: 10. Germline CDR1 is SGHTA and CDR2 is FQGNSA. TEMRA cells were FACS-enriched, with CD8+ and CD4+ T cells isolated negatively. Reverse transcription of roughly 0.45 to 1 ug RNA used random hexamers. TCRdb passed the immunoSEQ multiplex PCR reads through MiXCR, listing each CDR3 protein once. The sample carries 20,000 to 25,000 distinct CDR3 sequences, 85% to 95% recorded once. What was sequenced was CD8+ T cells from PBMCs. The TCR sequence derives from a human donor in good health. This chain connects TRBV7-2 to TRBJ2-5; 7 bases are shared with TRBD1. CDR3 amino acids: CASSFPAGTEKETQYF. The CDR3 region has the DNA TGTGCCAGCAGCTTCCCCGCCGGGACAGAGAAAGAGACCCAGTACTTC.